This T cell receptor beta chain was captured in a study of blood T cell repertoires in COVID-19. Germline assignment: CDR1 MRHNA and CDR2 SNTAGT. V shed 4 bases and J 2 bases; nucleotides not matched to a gene: 5. This CDR3 is built from 15 residues. Profiled with immunoSEQ multiplex PCR; TCRdb holds only in-frame clones, not every one. The sample records about 93,000 clones, about nine tenths being singletons. The J gene is TRBJ2-3, the V gene TRBV6-4; 8 nucleotides align to TRBD2. This sequence was found in a human donor with active COVID-19. The donor label of this sample is uncertain. The sequenced sample was peripheral blood. Here the CDR3 reads CASSARGGSTDTQYF. In nucleotides, the CDR3 is TGTGCCAGCAGTGCCCGCGGGGGGTCCACAGATACGCAGTATTTT.